Presented here are 6 T cell receptor beta chains from one specimen sequenced in a study of breast tumors, draining lymph nodes, adjacent tissues (dated by TCRdb to 2016 to 2017). Receptors were amplified or captured by multiplex PCR. Sequenced using an Illumina HiSeq 2000. The raw public reads went through TCRdb reprocessing: fastp at Q25, MiXCR clone calling, in-frame beta chains kept. Entries that share a CDR3 protein sequence are merged under the most common genes and DNA. Counted in this sample were around 230,000 distinct CDR3 sequences; less than 40% of them appeared once. The top ten constitute over 3.5% of the sample. The lymph node samples were taken from the axillary draining lymph nodes of breast cancer patients. The sample consisted of axillary lymph node tissue. These TCRs come from a female donor with breast cancer. Some clones in this sample may be carry-over from other donors' samples.

In regard to this clonotype: Just one base apart from a much larger clone, this may be a read error. The rearrangement uses TRBV20-1 and TRBJ1-2, with 8 positions matching TRBD1. The germline gives CDR1 DFQATT, CDR2 SNEGSKA (reference sequence). The trim removed 5 bases at V and 4 bases at J, leaving 12 bases unmatched. The CDR3 contains 15 residues. CDR3 in amino acids: CSAPIRAGGTYGYTF. The DNA for the CDR3 is TGCAGTGCTCCCATCCGGGCAGGGGGCACCTATGGCTACACCTTC.

This clonotype was detected ten times or more. V is TRBV5-1 and J is TRBJ2-7; D is undetermined. V lost 3 bases to trimming and J lost 3 bases, with 10 bases between them. This CDR3 contains 13 residues. Germline V gives CDR1 SGHRS, CDR2 YFSETQ. For the CDR3, the DNA is TGCGCCAGCAGCTGGAATCTCGGCTACGAGCAGTACTTC. Translated: CASSWNLGYEQYF.

In its sample, this clonotype was seen many times. The genes are TRBV5-6 and TRBJ2-7; perhaps TRBD2 as D (5 bases). In germline, CDR1 is SGHDT, CDR2 YYEEEE. V was cut by 2 bases and J by 2 bases, with 8 bases left in between. The CDR3 covers 13 residues. The CDR3 coding sequence is TGTGCCAGCAGCTTCGGGGAACCCTACGAGCAGTACTTC. This sequence encodes CASSFGEPYEQYF.

The chain links TRBV7-9 to TRBJ2-3; 9 nucleotides match TRBD1. The J call may be incorrect, as the DNA end agrees better with TRBJ1-1. The V gene's germline CDR1 is SEHNR and CDR2 FQNEAQ (reference sequence). The CDR3 contains 15 residues. CDR3 sequence reads: CASIRGQGGGPEAFF. DNA of the CDR3: TGTGCCAGCATCCGGGGACAGGGAGGAGGCCCTGAAGCTTTCTTT.

This clonotype was seen a handful of times. A read error may explain this, as a much larger clone is one base away. The chain combines TRBV10-3 with TRBJ2-2; 10 nucleotides agree with TRBD2. Germline CDR1 reads ENHRY; CDR2 reads SYGVKD. The CDR3 totals 15 residues. CDR3 in DNA: TGTGCCATCAGTGAAAGCGGGAGGGCCACCAGGGAGCTGTTTTTT. As protein: CAISESGRATRELFF.

The sample holds many counts of this clonotype. The chain is built from TRBV10-3 and TRBJ2-2; D is uncertain. This CDR3 region has 16 residues. Germline V gives CDR1 ENHRY, CDR2 SYGVKD. The V and J ends lost 0 bases and 0 bases respectively, with 8 bases between them. The CDR3 region is CAISESPPANTGELFF. CDR3 bases: TGTGCCATCAGTGAGTCGCCACCAGCGAACACCGGGGAGCTGTTTTTT.